The present TCR beta chain was sequenced within a study of T cell changes during pregnancy in multiple sclerosis. Trimming took 3 bases from V and 9 from J, leaving 9 bases between them. The CDR3 has 12 residues. Germline V gives CDR1 LNHDA, CDR2 SQIVND (reference sequence). The assay was immunoSEQ multiplex PCR, and TCRdb's table has in-frame clones only and misses some. Counted here are about 34,000 clones, roughly 89% occurring once; the ten biggest clones make up 3.5%. The rearrangement joins TRBV19 to TRBJ2-1, with D perhaps TRBD2 (6 bases). The sample in question was CD8+ T cells from peripheral blood mononuclear cells, obtained in the third trimester of pregnancy. This TCR came from a female donor with multiple sclerosis, enrolled in a pregnancy study. The CDR3 region has the DNA TGTGCCAGTAGTATGGGAGCGGGTGAGCAGTTCTTC. It yields the protein CASSMGAGEQFF.